One and the same sample provided the 20 T cell receptor beta chains below, sequenced in a study of T cells in tuberculosis (dated by TCRdb to the late 2010s). The library was produced with the immunoSEQ multiplex PCR assay. TCRdb's version of the immuneACCESS table is confined to in-frame rearrangements and falls short of the full clone set. An unresolved V gene accounts for under half of the shortfall where checked; the remainder is of unknown origin. This sample is represented by under 45,000 clones; about 96% of them were singletons. Roughly 3.5% of the sample is held by the ten biggest clonotypes. Input material: PBMCs. Source of these receptors: a donor aged 10 to 29 with latent tuberculosis or without tuberculosis infection.

The V gene is TRBV5-5, the J gene TRBJ2-7, with 7 positions matching TRBD1. The V segment lost 0 bases and the J segment 1 base; nucleotides outside the gene matches: 1. The CDR3 is 14 residues long. Per germline, CDR1 SGHKS and CDR2 YYEKEE (reference sequence). In DNA, the CDR3 is TGTGCCAGCAGCTTGGTGGGACAGTCCTACGAGCAGTACTTC. Its protein product is CASSLVGQSYEQYF. Filled out from reference TRBV5-5 and TRBJ2-7, the complete variable domain reads DAGVTQSPTHLIKTRGQQVTLRCSPISGHKSVSWYQQVLGQGPQFIFQYYEKEERGRGNFPDRFSARQFPNYSSELNVNALLLGDSALYLCASSLVGQSYEQYFGPGTRLTVT.

The rearrangement links TRBV7-9 to TRBJ2-7; D unresolved. Trimming pared 5 bases from V and 5 bases from J, leaving 16 bases between. The CDR3 loop spans 14 amino acids. Germline values: CDR1 SEHNR, CDR2 FQNEAQ (reference sequence). In DNA, the CDR3 is TGTGCCAGCAGCCGAGAAAACTTGGGCGACGAGCAGTACTTC. Translating gives CASSRENLGDEQYF.

The rearrangement uses TRBV2 and TRBJ2-7; D ambiguous. The CDR3 loop spans 12 amino acids. V was shortened by 2 bases and J by 3 bases, with 5 bases between the two germline ends. Looked up from germline, CDR1 is SNHLY and CDR2 is FYNNEI. CDR3 DNA: TGTGCCAGCAGTGAAACCGGCTACGAGCAGTACTTC. Translation gives CASSETGYEQYF.

The rearrangement uses TRBV29-1 and TRBJ1-1; 10 nucleotides match TRBD1. This CDR3 contains 15 residues. The ends lost 4 bases at V and 6 bases at J; junction bases unmatched: 11. Germline lookup yields CDR1 SQVTM and CDR2 ANQGSEA. The DNA of the CDR3 is TGCAGCGTTGCCGGACAGGGGGTAGGGGGATCTGAAGCTTTCTTT. As protein: CSVAGQGVGGSEAFF.

The chain carries TRBV5-1 and TRBJ2-2, with 10 bases lining up with TRBD2. The CDR3 contains 13 residues. The J segment lost 6 bases and the V segment lost 4 bases, leaving 0 bases of the junction unmatched. The germline V gene has CDR1 SGHRS and CDR2 YFSETQ. The CDR3 DNA follows: TGCGCCAGCAGCAGCGGGGGGGCCGGGGAGCTGTTTTTT. This sequence encodes CASSSGGAGELFF.

The chain couples TRBV5-1 to TRBJ2-2; 7 bases agree with TRBD2. CDR1 is SGHRS and CDR2 is YFSETQ in the germline V gene. The CDR3 totals 15 residues. After removal of 4 bases from V and 3 bases from J, the junction contained 6 bases not matched to a gene. Here the CDR3 reads CASSRLAGDTGELFF. Here the CDR3 DNA reads TGCGCCAGCAGCCGACTGGCGGGGGACACCGGGGAGCTGTTTTTT.

The chain links TRBV6-5 to TRBJ2-3, with D possibly TRBD2 on 5 matching bases. The CDR3 totals 14 residues. Germline V gene data show CDR1 as MNHEY and CDR2 as SVGAGI. Trimming removed 6 bases at V and 7 bases at J, with 17 bases between. The CDR3 region has the DNA TGTGCCAGCAGGCTCCCGGGATCTTCGAATACGCAGTATTTT. Translation: CASRLPGSSNTQYF.

CDR3 bases: TGTGCCTGGAGTGGGGGTTCAGGGGCGGGCACTGAAGCTTTCTTT. It encodes CAWSGGSGAGTEAFF. J is TRBJ1-1 and V is TRBV30, with D perhaps matching TRBD1 (6 bases). The CDR3 sequence is 15 residues long. The germline V gene encodes CDR1 GTSNPN and CDR2 SVGIG (reference sequence). Trimming cost V 1 base and J 4 bases, with 16 bases left between them.

The genes are TRBV10-3 and TRBJ1-1, with unresolved D. Germline loops: CDR1 ENHRY, CDR2 SYGVKD. The CDR3 contains 13 residues. V was clipped by 4 bases and J by 1 base, with 7 bases between them. The CDR3 region has the DNA TGTGCCATCAGTGGACAAGGGAACACTGAAGCTTTCTTT. This translates into CAISGQGNTEAFF.

The chain carries TRBV2 and TRBJ1-2, with 8 bases fitting TRBD1. The CDR3 extends over 12 amino acids. Germline V gene lookup returns CDR1 SNHLY and CDR2 FYNNEI. V lost 5 bases and J lost 10; bases outside the gene matches: 6. CDR3 nucleotide sequence: TGTGCCAGCAGTCCAAGGGACAGGATCTACACCTTC. It is translated as CASSPRDRIYTF.

The chain combines TRBV4-1 with TRBJ2-7; tentative D call: TRBD1 (6 bases). This CDR3 has 15 residues. V lost 1 base and J lost 4, with 14 bases in between. Germline loops: CDR1 MGHRA, CDR2 YSYEKL. The CDR3 coding sequence is TGCGCCAGCAGCCAAGGGGCCGGGACACCGTACGAGCAGTACTTC. Protein product: CASSQGAGTPYEQYF.

The chain couples TRBV28 to TRBJ1-3; D remains unclear. Trimming shortened V by 2 bases and J by 1 base, and 12 bases separated the two germline ends. The germline CDR1 and CDR2 sequences are MDHEN and SYDVKM. The CDR3 is 16 amino acids. This CDR3 reads CASSLGTENSGNTIYF. The CDR3 DNA is TGTGCCAGCAGTTTAGGAACGGAGAATTCTGGAAACACCATATATTTT.

This clone has just one count. The V and J genes are TRBV10-3 and TRBJ2-7, with unresolved D. V was pared by 4 bases and J by 0 bases, with 10 bases between. The CDR3 extends over 14 amino acids. Germline CDR1 and CDR2: ENHRY and SYGVKD. The chain's CDR3 is CAISVRQDSYEQYF. As DNA, the CDR3 is TGTGCCATCAGTGTTCGGCAGGACTCCTACGAGCAGTACTTC.

The chain's CDR3 is CASSPGSSSDEQYF. CDR3 sequence (DNA): TGCGCCAGCAGTCCCGGGAGCTCTTCTGACGAGCAGTACTTC. The chain is built from TRBV10-2 and TRBJ2-7, with D perhaps matching TRBD2 (6 bases). This CDR3 spans 14 amino acids. Trimming took 5 bases from V and 5 from J, leaving 16 bases between them. Germline-derived CDR1 and CDR2 are WSHSY and SAAADI.

The CDR3 DNA is TGTGCCAGCAGCCAAGAGCAGGGGGCGGAATCACCCCTCCACTTT. This codes for CASSQEQGAESPLHF. The chain combines TRBV14 with TRBJ1-6; 8 bases match TRBD1. The CDR3 runs to 15 residues. J was trimmed by 10 bases and V by 0 bases; bases with no gene match: 5. The germline gives CDR1 SGHDN, CDR2 FVKESK.

The chain links TRBV5-4 to TRBJ2-5; TRBD2 might be the D (5 bases). V dropped 3 bases and J dropped 5 bases, with 17 bases sitting between them. Looked up from germline, CDR1 is SGHNT and CDR2 is YYREEE (reference sequence). The length of the CDR3 is 15 residues. The CDR3, as DNA: TGTGCCAGCAGCTACCTAGATCTGGGAGACGAGACCCAGTACTTC. This translates into CASSYLDLGDETQYF.

The V and J genes are TRBV11-2 and TRBJ2-3, with D perhaps TRBD2 (6 bases). The CDR3 length is 18 residues. Trimming took off 3 bases at V and 3 bases at J, with 22 bases between the two ends. Germline V CDR1 and CDR2: SGHAT, FQNNGV. In DNA, the CDR3 is TGTGCCAGCAGCTTGGGGCGGGGACGGAGTTATGGGACAGATACGCAGTATTTT. Translation: CASSLGRGRSYGTDTQYF.

The chain links TRBV9 to TRBJ2-3, with D maybe TRBD2 (6 bases). Germline V gene data show CDR1 as SGDLS and CDR2 as YYNGEE. The ends were cut back, 4 bases at V and 4 bases at J, with 19 bases in the middle. The CDR3 length is 16 residues. CDR3 sequence: CASSPPWGGGADTQYF. The DNA for the CDR3 is TGTGCCAGCAGCCCCCCTTGGGGAGGAGGCGCAGATACGCAGTATTTT.

The genes are TRBV5-1 and TRBJ2-2; 8 nucleotides align to TRBD1. Germline CDR1 SGHRS, CDR2 YFSETQ. The CDR3 is 16 amino acids. Losses at the gene ends were 4 bases for V and 2 bases for J; bases not matched to a gene: 7. The CDR3 DNA sequence: TGCGCCAGCAGCCACCAGGGACAGGTCAACACCGGGGAGCTGTTTTTT. Translation gives CASSHQGQVNTGELFF.

The chain combines TRBV5-1 with TRBJ1-1; no reliable D call. This CDR3 contains 14 residues. Trimming removed 4 bases at V and 3 bases at J, with 13 bases between. CDR1 and CDR2 from the germline V gene are SGHRS and YFSETQ. The CDR3 DNA follows: TGCGCCAGCAGCCGCCGGGGTGGGGACACTGAAGCTTTCTTT. Protein sequence: CASSRRGGDTEAFF.